This is a list of T cell receptor beta chains from one sample in a study of cytomegalovirus exposure and HLA in healthy donors. Generated by immunoSEQ multiplex PCR, the TCRdb table keeps only in-frame clones and is missing some. The table records under 200,000 clones, roughly 88% of them present only once. The specimen was PBMCs. These receptors were obtained from a man in his late teens or twenties in good health and CMV-seropositive. Both conserved end residues are part of each CDR3. A D gene is named only where the DNA matches it firmly. Where a row states a size, it is once, few, many or the class of an expanded clone; other rows omit it.

v_call	j_call	d_call	clone_size	cdr3_aa	cdr3_nt
TRBV9	TRBJ1-2	TRBD1	.	CASSTRDSRAGYTF	TGTGCCAGCAGCACCCGGGACAGCAGGGCGGGCTACACCTTC
TRBV10-3	TRBJ2-3	TRBD2	.	CAISESRGGIVVDTQYF	TGTGCCATCAGTGAGTCGAGGGGAGGGATCGTCGTTGATACGCAGTATTTT
TRBV2	TRBJ1-2	.	.	CASGDRKNGYTF	TGTGCCAGCGGTGACAGGAAAAATGGCTACACCTTC
TRBV28	TRBJ2-4	.	.	CASSSPRAAKNIQYF	TGTGCCAGCAGTTCCCCGCGCGCAGCCAAAAACATTCAGTACTTC
TRBV15	TRBJ2-3	TRBD1	.	CATSLLGRQGSADTQYF	TGTGCCACCAGCCTTTTGGGGCGACAGGGGTCCGCAGATACGCAGTATTTT
TRBV6-5	TRBJ1-1	.	.	CASSGTGVYAFF	TGTGCCAGCAGTGGGACGGGGGTGTACGCTTTCTTT
TRBV5-4	TRBJ2-2	.	.	CASSLESGTSNTGELFF	TGTGCCAGCAGCTTGGAATCCGGGACATCGAACACCGGGGAGCTGTTTTTT
TRBV18	TRBJ1-1	.	.	CASSPRRTEAFF	TGTGCCAGCTCACCCCGGAGGACTGAAGCTTTCTTT
TRBV7-9	TRBJ2-1	TRBD2	.	CASSLVSGGFYNEQFF	TGTGCCAGCAGCTTAGTTAGCGGGGGGTTCTACAATGAGCAGTTCTTC
TRBV4-1	TRBJ2-1	.	.	CASSLEDEQFF	TGCGCCAGCAGCCTCGAGGATGAGCAGTTCTTC
TRBV6-5	TRBJ1-1	.	few	CASSYSQGREAFF	TGTGCCAGCAGTTACTCCCAGGGTAGAGAAGCTTTCTTT
TRBV5-5	TRBJ1-6	.	.	CASSSRTTYNSPLHF	TGTGCCAGCAGCTCTCGGACAACCTATAATTCACCCCTCCACTTT
TRBV7-2	TRBJ2-5	TRBD2	.	CASSGTSGGYQETQYF	TGTGCCAGCAGCGGAACTAGCGGGGGGTACCAAGAGACCCAGTACTTC
TRBV28	TRBJ1-2	.	.	CASRSPPGQTYGYTF	TGTGCCAGCCGTTCCCCCCCTGGACAGACCTATGGCTACACCTTC
TRBV12-5	TRBJ2-1	TRBD2	.	CASGFPLSGGRSGSYNEQFF	TGTGCTAGTGGTTTTCCCCTTAGCGGGGGCCGTTCGGGGTCCTACAATGAGCAGTTCTTC
TRBV13	TRBJ2-7	TRBD2	.	CASSARTSGGLEQYF	TGTGCCAGCAGCGCCCGGACTAGCGGGGGCCTCGAGCAGTACTTC
TRBV18	TRBJ1-1	TRBD1	.	CASSRDRGLNTEAFF	TGTGCCAGCTCACGGGACAGGGGTTTGAACACTGAAGCTTTCTTT
TRBV5-6	TRBJ1-1	.	few	CASSLGQKAFF	TGTGCCAGCAGCTTGGGACAGAAAGCTTTCTTT
TRBV15	TRBJ1-5	TRBD1	once	CATSKDRAPNNQPQHF	TGTGCCACCAGCAAGGACAGGGCTCCGAATAATCAGCCCCAGCATTTT
TRBV27	TRBJ2-5	.	.	CASSRGGPGETQYF	TGTGCCAGCAGTAGGGGGGGGCCGGGAGAGACCCAGTACTTC
TRBV5-1	TRBJ2-5	TRBD1	.	CASSLVDRESETQYF	TGCGCCAGCAGCTTGGTAGACAGGGAATCGGAGACCCAGTACTTC
TRBV5-5	TRBJ1-1	.	.	CASTTQGNTEAFF	TGTGCCAGCACCACCCAGGGAAACACTGAAGCTTTCTTT
TRBV19	TRBJ2-2	.	.	CASSPGLHANTGELFF	TGTGCCAGTAGTCCGGGACTGCACGCGAACACCGGGGAGCTGTTTTTT
TRBV5-6	TRBJ1-2	.	.	CASSLGTDYGYTF	TGTGCCAGCAGCTTGGGGACAGACTATGGCTACACCTTC
TRBV7-8	TRBJ1-2	.	.	CASSLALTYYGYTF	TGTGCCAGCAGCTTAGCTTTGACTTACTATGGCTACACCTTC
TRBV4-1	TRBJ1-1	.	.	CASSQMQGFWTEAFF	TGCGCCAGCAGCCAAATGCAGGGGTTTTGGACTGAAGCTTTCTTT
TRBV9	TRBJ2-3	.	.	CASSVGGATYTDTQYF	TGTGCCAGCAGCGTTGGCGGCGCAACCTACACAGATACGCAGTATTTT
TRBV29-1	TRBJ2-3	TRBD2	.	CSVEGRLAGDQDTQYF	TGCAGCGTTGAAGGTCGACTAGCGGGGGACCAGGATACGCAGTATTTT
TRBV6-1	TRBJ1-1	TRBD1	once	CATRLTGATEAFF	TGTGCCACCCGTTTGACAGGGGCTACTGAAGCTTTCTTT
TRBV6-1	TRBJ2-3	.	.	CASSESYWVWTDSTDTQYF	TGTGCCAGCAGTGAATCGTATTGGGTTTGGACAGATAGCACAGATACGCAGTATTTT
TRBV2	TRBJ2-4	.	.	CASRLYRVAKNIQYF	TGTGCCAGCAGATTGTACAGGGTAGCCAAAAACATTCAGTACTTC
TRBV19	TRBJ2-7	TRBD2	.	CASRPGGGIYEQYF	TGTGCCAGTAGGCCGGGCGGGGGGATCTACGAGCAGTACTTC
TRBV6-4	TRBJ2-3	.	once	CASSAETATDTQYF	TGTGCCAGCAGTGCAGAGACAGCCACAGATACGCAGTATTTT
TRBV6-1	TRBJ1-6	.	once	CASSRGRGLTLHF	TGTGCCAGCAGCAGGGGTAGGGGTCTGACCCTCCACTTT
TRBV7-9	TRBJ2-2	.	.	CASSFGGGQKTGELFF	TGTGCCAGCAGCTTCGGCGGCGGACAAAAAACCGGGGAGCTGTTTTTT
TRBV6-4	TRBJ2-6	.	.	CASSGGSGANVLTF	TGTGCCAGCAGTGGAGGGTCTGGGGCCAACGTCCTGACTTTC
TRBV21-1	TRBJ1-4	.	.	CASSTPGGADEKLFF	TGTGCCAGCAGCACGCCAGGGGGCGCGGATGAAAAACTGTTTTTT
TRBV4-1	TRBJ1-1	.	.	CASSQVGGGTEAFF	TGCGCCAGCAGCCAAGTGGGAGGGGGCACTGAAGCTTTCTTT
TRBV18	TRBJ1-1	TRBD1	few	CASSPATGRWTEAFF	TGTGCCAGCTCACCAGCGACAGGGCGATGGACTGAAGCTTTCTTT
TRBV4-1	TRBJ2-7	TRBD1	.	CASSQEVTGQGAYEQYF	TGCGCCAGCAGCCAAGAGGTGACGGGACAGGGAGCCTACGAGCAGTACTTC
TRBV7-6	TRBJ2-2	.	.	CASSLARMGPGELFF	TGTGCCAGCAGCTTAGCGCGAATGGGGCCCGGGGAGCTGTTTTTT
TRBV5-1	TRBJ1-2	TRBD1	.	CASRPGQGNIRYTF	TGCGCCAGCAGACCGGGACAGGGAAACATACGGTACACCTTC
TRBV9	TRBJ2-3	.	.	CASNRLGPSTDTQYF	TGTGCCAGCAACCGACTGGGGCCTAGCACAGATACGCAGTATTTT
TRBV5-4	TRBJ2-3	.	once	CASSTPLSTDTQYF	TGTGCCAGCTCTACTCCCCTCAGCACAGATACGCAGTATTTT
TRBV10-3	TRBJ2-5	.	.	CAISVIGQETQYF	TGTGCCATCAGTGTTATCGGGCAAGAGACCCAGTACTTC
TRBV15	TRBJ2-3	.	.	CATSTLKWGQTNTDTQYF	TGTGCCACCAGCACCCTTAAGTGGGGGCAGACGAACACAGATACGCAGTATTTT
TRBV7-2	TRBJ2-2	.	.	CASSEPGNTGELFF	TGTGCCAGCAGCGAACCGGGAAACACCGGGGAGCTGTTTTTT
TRBV27	TRBJ1-2	TRBD1	.	CASSRGPGGYTF	TGTGCCAGCTCCAGGGGGCCGGGAGGCTACACCTTC
TRBV21-1	TRBJ2-6	.	.	CASSIFVPGANVLTF	TGTGCCAGCAGCATATTTGTTCCCGGGGCCAACGTCCTGACTTTC